Following are 15 T cell receptor beta chains from one sample sequenced in a study of graft-versus-host responses after intestinal transplantation. Here immunoSEQ multiplex PCR was the method, and the copy in TCRdb shows in-frame clones only, minus some. The table includes about 82,000 clones, roughly 91% detected once. These receptors' targets are unknown. The sequencing used unstimulated CD4+ T cells sorted from spleen or lymph node cells, collected before intestinal transplant. These TCRs come from a human donor who received an intestinal transplant.

The J gene is TRBJ2-2, the V gene TRBV27, with TRBD1 matching 7 bases. V was pared by 6 bases and J by 0 bases, with 4 bases of the junction left unmatched. The CDR3 is made up of 15 amino acids. The germline V gene has CDR1 MNHEY and CDR2 SMNVEV (reference sequence). The CDR3 coding sequence is TGTGCCAGCAGCCGGGACAGACCGAACACCGGGGAGCTGTTTTTT. It encodes CASSRDRPNTGELFF.

The sample holds a few counts of this clone. CDR3 in DNA: TGCGCCAGCAGCCTTACAGGGTTTGGAAACACCATATATTTT. Its translation: CASSLTGFGNTIYF. The chain has TRBV4-3 and TRBJ1-3, with a weak D call TRBD1 (6 bases). V lost 4 bases and J lost 3, with 10 bases in between. There are 14 residues in the CDR3. The germline V gene has CDR1 LGHNA and CDR2 YSLEER.

V and J are TRBV10-2 and TRBJ2-1; TRBD2 matches 8 bases. From germline, CDR1 is WSHSY and CDR2 SAAADI. V dropped 2 bases and J dropped 9; count of bases not matched to a gene: 12. This CDR3 region has 16 residues. The CDR3 DNA reads TGCGCCAGCAGTGAGGTCGGTCGGGGGGGGAGCATTGAGCAGTTCTTC. Amino acids: CASSEVGRGGSIEQFF.

This chain links TRBV18 with TRBJ1-6; 9 nucleotides align to TRBD1. CDR1 and CDR2 from the germline V gene are KGHSH and LQKENI. CDR3 length: 16 residues. The J segment lost 7 bases and the V segment lost 2 bases, leaving 6 bases of the junction unmatched. CDR3 residues: CASSPIWDRANSPLHF. The CDR3 DNA reads as TGTGCCAGCTCACCAATATGGGACAGGGCAAATTCACCCCTCCACTTT.

The chain recombines TRBV6-1 with TRBJ1-4, with TRBD1 identical over 9 bases. The germline V gene has CDR1 MNHNS and CDR2 SASEGT. The CDR3 sequence is 20 residues long. The ends lost 1 base at V and 0 bases at J; junction bases unmatched: 12. The CDR3 DNA reads TGTGCCAGCAGTGAAGTGAAGGGACAGGGTCACGTCACAACTAATGAAAAACTGTTTTTT. Translating gives CASSEVKGQGHVTTNEKLFF.

This rearrangement joins TRBV30 to TRBJ1-2; 7 bases align to TRBD1. CDR1 and CDR2 (germline): GTSNPN, SVGIG (reference sequence). The CDR3 runs 13 residues. The V gene end was trimmed by 1 base and the J gene end by 6 bases; junction bases not matched to a gene: 5. The CDR3 loop reads CAWSETRGDGYTF. The DNA of the CDR3 is TGTGCCTGGAGTGAAACCAGGGGGGATGGCTACACCTTC.

This clone has more than one count but fewer than ten. The gene calls are TRBV4-3 and TRBJ2-7; D perhaps matches TRBD1 (6 bases). Germline V gene lookup returns CDR1 LGHNA and CDR2 YSLEER. V lost 4 bases to trimming and J lost 3 bases, with 13 bases between them. The length of the CDR3 is 14 residues. CDR3 coding DNA: TGCGCCAGCAGCCGTCTCCGGACAGACTACGAGCAGTACTTC. It specifies CASSRLRTDYEQYF.

The rearrangement links TRBV6-1 to TRBJ1-2, with 10 bases fitting TRBD1. J lost 7 bases, V lost 10 bases, and 9 bases had no gene match. This CDR3 spans 13 amino acids. Germline assignment: CDR1 MNHNS and CDR2 SASEGT. In DNA, the CDR3 is TGTGCCACACATGCGACAGGGGGCTCTGGCTACACCTTC. Its translation is CATHATGGSGYTF.

The DNA for the CDR3 is TGTGCCATCGGAAACAGGGCGAATTCACCCCTCCACTTT. This encodes CAIGNRANSPLHF. The rearrangement joins TRBV10-3 to TRBJ1-6, with a tentative D call TRBD1 (6 bases). There are 13 residues in the CDR3. V lost 8 bases and J 7 bases, leaving 12 bases between the germline ends. Germline V gene data show CDR1 as ENHRY and CDR2 as SYGVKD.

V and J are TRBV19 and TRBJ2-3; D unclear. This CDR3 has 13 amino acids. V shed 3 bases and J shed 4 bases, with 8 bases lying between them. Per the germline V gene, CDR1 is LNHDA and CDR2 is SQIVND (reference sequence). CDR3 bases: TGTGCCAGTAGTATTACGGTGCCAGATACGCAGTATTTT. This codes for CASSITVPDTQYF.

The chain has TRBV19 and TRBJ2-3; 9 positions agree with TRBD1. In germline, CDR1 is LNHDA, CDR2 SQIVND (reference sequence). Trimming removed 6 bases from V and 4 bases from J; junction bases left unmatched: 5. This CDR3 region has 14 residues. Here the CDR3 DNA reads TGTGCCAGTAGCCGACAGGGGGACGCAGATACGCAGTATTTT. It yields the protein CASSRQGDADTQYF. Filled out from reference TRBV19 and TRBJ2-3, the complete variable domain reads DGGITQSPKYLFRKEGQNVTLSCEQNLNHDAMYWYRQDPGQGLRLIYYSQIVNDFQKGDIAEGYSVSREKKESFPLTVTSAQKNPTAFYLCASSRQGDADTQYFGPGTRLTVL.

The chain links TRBV7-9 to TRBJ2-7; TRBD1 might be the D (5 bases). The CDR3 consists of 16 residues. Germline CDR1 is SEHNR and CDR2 is FQNEAQ (reference sequence). V was trimmed by 2 bases and J by 0 bases, leaving 14 bases between them. The CDR3 DNA follows: TGTGCCAGCAGCTTAACCCAGGGTATAGCCTCCTACGAGCAGTACTTC. Encoded protein: CASSLTQGIASYEQYF.

The V call is TRBV7-8, the J call TRBJ1-2; a possible D gene is TRBD1 (6 bases). Per the germline V gene, CDR1 is SGHVS and CDR2 is FQNEAQ. The CDR3 runs to 14 residues. Between the trimmed V and J ends, which lost 5 bases and 4 bases, there was a span of 14 bases. The CDR3 here is CASSPRTGSYGYTF. Here the CDR3 DNA reads TGTGCCAGCAGCCCCAGAACAGGGTCCTATGGCTACACCTTC.

V and J are TRBV7-9 and TRBJ1-2; D possibly corresponds to TRBD1 (5 bases). CDR3 size: 14 residues. Per germline, CDR1 SEHNR and CDR2 FQNEAQ (reference sequence). Trimming removed 1 base at V and 3 bases at J, with 9 bases between. As DNA, the CDR3 is TGTGCCAGCAGCTTAGTGCAGGGCTACTATGGCTACACCTTC. Its translation: CASSLVQGYYGYTF.

The chain has TRBV11-1 and TRBJ1-2; 9 bases line up with TRBD1. The V gene's germline CDR1 is SGHAT and CDR2 FQDESV (reference sequence). The CDR3 is made up of 15 amino acids. The V segment lost 5 bases and the J segment 3 bases; nucleotides outside the gene matches: 7. The chain's CDR3 is CASSPSGTGHYGYTF. CDR3 nucleotides: TGTGCCAGCAGCCCCAGCGGGACAGGGCACTATGGCTACACCTTC.